Ten or more counts support the clone carrying this TCR beta chain. Its antigen is as yet unknown. This sample stems from a study of T-cell reconstitution after alpha-beta-depleted transplantation in children. Study-wide findings and caveats: Expanded clones from the graft, numbering several hundred, reportedly supplied alpha-beta T cells about two months after transplant.

Germline V lookup: CDR1 SGHRS, CDR2 YFSETQ. The CDR3 has 12 residues. V lost 0 bases to trimming and J lost 10 bases, with 8 bases between them. Construction of the TCRbeta library involved unique molecular identifiers. TCRdb independently ran MiXCR on the PCR reads; one entry per CDR3 protein. The sample lists about 170,000 distinct CDR3 sequences, around 10% occurring once. The clonotype was recovered from a boy between 2 and 10 years old with acute myeloid leukemia, due to receive a stem cell transplant. The chain couples TRBV5-1 to TRBJ2-1; no clear D gene. The material sequenced was PBMCs, taken before TCRalphabeta/CD19-depleted stem cell transplant. CDR3 sequence: CASSLDVREQFF. The CDR3 region has the DNA TGCGCCAGCAGCTTGGACGTGAGGGAGCAGTTCTTC.